The rows below give T cell receptor beta chains drawn from one sample of a study of blood T cell repertoires in COVID-19. Sequencing was performed with immunoSEQ multiplex PCR; in TCRdb, only in-frame clones are kept and a portion is missing. This repertoire shows roughly 33,000 clones, 85% to 95% found once; its top ten account for roughly 13%. Sequenced input: peripheral blood. These receptors originate from a human donor in a cohort sampled during active COVID-19. CDR3s include the opening cysteine and the closing phenylalanine or tryptophan. D genes are given only for firm matches. Not every row has a clone size; where given, it reads once, few, many or a size class.

TRBJ1-1,NA,TRBD1,TRBV2,TGTGCCAGCAGGACAGGGTGGGAAAGGACTGAAGCTTTCTTT,CASRTGWERTEAFF
TRBJ2-1,NA,NA,TRBV6-5,TGTGCCAGCAGTTCCCGGGACACCAACAATGAGCAGTTCTTC,CASSSRDTNNEQFF
TRBJ2-7,once,NA,TRBV28,TGTGCCACAGTCCTAGGCTACGAGCAGTACTTC,CATVLGYEQYF
TRBJ1-1,NA,NA,TRBV29-1,TGCAGCGCTCCGCGCTCACCAGGGTTGAACACTGAAGCTTTCTTT,CSAPRSPGLNTEAFF
TRBJ1-2,NA,NA,TRBV7-9,TGTGCCAGCAGCTACGACATCTATGGCTACACCTTC,CASSYDIYGYTF
TRBJ1-2,NA,NA,TRBV12-3/TRBV12-4,TGTGCCGGGACCCATGGGAGGGCCGGCTACACCTTC,CAGTHGRAGYTF
TRBJ2-7,NA,NA,TRBV5-1,TGCGCCAGCAGCAAGGACATGACTTTGGGGCAGTACTTC,CASSKDMTLGQYF
TRBJ1-2,NA,NA,TRBV27,TGTGCCAGCAGATCAGGGTTATTGAGTGGCTACACCTTC,CASRSGLLSGYTF
TRBJ1-2,NA,TRBD1,TRBV9,TGTGCCAGCAGCGTCTACAGGGACAGGGGGGGACGCGGCTACACCTTC,CASSVYRDRGGRGYTF
TRBJ2-7,NA,NA,TRBV2,TGTGCCAGCAGCACCGGGACTGAAGTATACGAGCAGTACTTC,CASSTGTEVYEQYF
TRBJ2-7,NA,TRBD2,TRBV7-2,TGTGCCAGCAGCTATAGGTCGGGGTCACTAGCGGGGTTGGAGCAGTACTTC,CASSYRSGSLAGLEQYF
TRBJ2-1,NA,NA,TRBV29-1,TGCAGCGTTGATAAGATCGGGAGCTTATATGAGCAGTTCTTC,CSVDKIGSLYEQFF
TRBJ1-4,NA,NA,TRBV5-5,TGTGCCAGCACCGCCAGGGGAGAAGGGGTTGAAAAACTGTTTTTT,CASTARGEGVEKLFF
TRBJ2-1,NA,NA,TRBV3-1/TRBV3-2,TGTGCCAGCAGCCAAGACCGGGACAACTACAATGAGCAGTTCTTC,CASSQDRDNYNEQFF
TRBJ2-7,NA,TRBD2,TRBV27,TGTGCCAGCAGCCAAGGGTTAGCGGGGGGGTCCTACGAGCAGTACTTC,CASSQGLAGGSYEQYF
TRBJ2-1,NA,TRBD1,TRBV7-6,TGTGCCAGCAGCTTAGGAGACAGGGGTTGGAGTGAGCAGTTCTTC,CASSLGDRGWSEQFF
TRBJ2-5,NA,TRBD2,TRBV27,TGTGCCAGCAGTGGAGGGACTAGCGGGAAGGAGACCCAGTACTTC,CASSGGTSGKETQYF
TRBJ2-7,NA,NA,TRBV6-5,TGTGCCAGCAGTAAGTCGCGAGAGCAGTACTTC,CASSKSREQYF
TRBJ2-3,NA,TRBD2,TRBV20-1,TGCAGTGCTAGTCCAGCGGGAGGTATTAAGTTTGGGACAGATACGCAGTATTTT,CSASPAGGIKFGTDTQYF
TRBJ2-1,NA,TRBD2,TRBV3-1/TRBV3-2,TGTGCCAGCAGCCTCTGGACTAGCGGGAGGGGGAATGAGCAGTTCTTC,CASSLWTSGRGNEQFF
TRBJ2-1,NA,TRBD1,TRBV5-1,TGCGCCAGCAGCCCTGGGACAGACAATGAGCAGTTCTTC,CASSPGTDNEQFF
TRBJ2-3,NA,TRBD2,TRBV6-6,TGTGCCAGCAGTCGTCCCGAAGTCCTAGCGGGGATAGATACGCAGTATTTT,CASSRPEVLAGIDTQYF